The 14 T cell receptor beta chains below all came from one sample that was sequenced in a study of T cells in Graves' hyperthyroidism and ophthalmopathy. RNA transcripts provided the source from which TCR beta CDR3 regions were amplified. The TCR CDR3 was amplified in a first-round RT-PCR using the HTBI primer set. Via MiXCR, TCRdb re-called the multiplex PCR reads, giving one row per CDR3 protein. The sample holds 490,000 or so distinct CDR3 sequences; 20% to 25% are singletons and the top ten take about 53%. Material: blood. The receptor source for this set is a woman between 65 and 79 years old with Graves' ophthalmopathy.

The CDR3 protein is CASSPPFGNTIYF. The CDR3, as DNA: TGTGCCAGCAGTCCTCCTTTTGGAAACACCATATATTTT. This rearrangement joins TRBV6-1 to TRBJ1-3; no clear D gene. CDR1 is MNHNS, CDR2 SASEGT, per germline. V lost 5 bases and J lost 3, with 8 bases in between. This CDR3 spans 13 amino acids.

This clonotype was observed a few times. V is TRBV27 and J is TRBJ2-7; 11 bases are shared with TRBD2. The V and J ends lost 6 bases and 0 bases, in that order; junction bases with no gene match: 13. Looked up from germline, CDR1 is MNHEY and CDR2 is SMNVEV (reference sequence). This CDR3 comprises 18 residues. CDR3: CASSLRGLAVQSSYEQYF. In nucleotides, the CDR3 is TGTGCCAGCAGCCTGAGGGGACTAGCGGTACAGAGCTCCTACGAGCAGTACTTC.

The sample holds many counts of this clonotype. V and J are TRBV27 and TRBJ1-2; D is undetermined. V was trimmed by 2 bases and J by 4 bases, leaving 11 bases between them. The CDR3 sequence is 14 residues long. Germline loops: CDR1 MNHEY, CDR2 SMNVEV (reference sequence). In DNA, the CDR3 is TGTGCCAGCAGTTTAACGTCAGGAATCTATGGCTACACCTTC. Translating gives CASSLTSGIYGYTF.

This clonotype was found a few times. J is TRBJ1-1 and V is TRBV5-6, with D hard to call. In germline, CDR1 is SGHDT, CDR2 YYEEEE. V lost 4 bases and J lost 1, with 14 bases in between. The CDR3 length is 15 residues. The CDR3 bases are TGTGCCAGCAGCCGCGGGGTGTTGAGGAACACTGAAGCTTTCTTT. Encoded protein: CASSRGVLRNTEAFF.

The chain employs TRBV20-1 and TRBJ2-3; TRBD2 matches 8 bases. The CDR3 extends over 15 amino acids. V lost 2 bases, J lost 3 bases, and 7 bases stayed unmatched. Germline V gene data show CDR1 as DFQATT and CDR2 as SNEGSKA (reference sequence). The CDR3 spells CSARIASGRTDTQYF. CDR3 bases: TGCAGTGCTAGAATCGCGAGCGGGAGAACAGATACGCAGTATTTT.

The chain employs TRBV7-9 and TRBJ1-1; 11 positions agree with TRBD1. The J segment lost 5 bases and the V segment lost 10 bases, leaving 6 bases of the junction unmatched. There are 13 residues in the CDR3. The germline CDR1 and CDR2 sequences are SEHNR and FQNEAQ (reference sequence). CDR3 region: CATTGTGGTEAFF. The CDR3 region has the DNA TGTGCCACCACAGGGACAGGGGGGACTGAAGCTTTCTTT.

V is TRBV4-1 and J is TRBJ2-7; no clear D gene. The V end lost 2 bases, the J end lost 4 bases, and 15 bases lay between the germline ends. The length of the CDR3 is 15 residues. The germline CDR1 and CDR2 sequences are MGHRA and YSYEKL. The CDR3 bases are TGCGCCAGCAGCCAAACTTCGGGTAGCCTGTACGAGCAGTACTTC. Translated, it gives CASSQTSGSLYEQYF.

This clonotype came up once. This chain's CDR3 is CSGTRGVEQYF. DNA of the CDR3: TGCAGTGGAACGAGGGGGGTCGAGCAGTACTTC. V and J are TRBV20-1 and TRBJ2-7; the D gene could be TRBD1 or TRBD2 (6 bases each). The germline gives CDR1 DFQATT, CDR2 SNEGSKA (reference sequence). There are 11 residues in the CDR3. V was trimmed by 7 bases and J by 6 bases, leaving 13 bases between them.

This clonotype was detected ten times or more. The V gene is TRBV28, the J gene TRBJ1-1, with D perhaps TRBD1 (5 bases). V gave up 6 bases and J gave up 5 bases, with 16 bases separating them. This CDR3 is built from 14 residues. Germline-derived CDR1 and CDR2 are MDHEN and SYDVKM. The CDR3 loop is CASSRGTAPTEAFF. CDR3 DNA: TGTGCCAGCAGCCGGGGGACTGCCCCGACTGAAGCTTTCTTT.

This clonotype was seen a few times. The chain has TRBV20-1 and TRBJ2-7; a weak D match, TRBD1 (6 bases). V gave up 6 bases and J gave up 4 bases, with 16 bases separating them. This CDR3 has 13 residues. The V gene's germline CDR1 is DFQATT and CDR2 SNEGSKA (reference sequence). Here the CDR3 reads CSAAPDRIYEQYF. The CDR3 DNA follows: TGCAGTGCCGCACCCGACAGGATTTACGAGCAGTACTTC.

This chain joins TRBV28 and TRBJ2-3; D remains ambiguous. The CDR3 sequence is 12 residues long. Trimming removed 3 bases at V and 7 bases at J, with 8 bases between. Germline V lookup: CDR1 MDHEN, CDR2 SYDVKM. This CDR3 is CASSLGYHTQYF. Written as DNA, the CDR3 is TGTGCCAGCAGTTTGGGGTACCATACGCAGTATTTT.

The V and J genes are TRBV6-2 or TRBV6-3 and TRBJ2-3; D is uncertain. CDR1 is MNHEY and CDR2 is SVGEGT in the germline V gene. V shed 2 bases and J shed 3 bases, with 12 bases lying between them. The CDR3 has 15 residues. Here the CDR3 reads CASSYGPSLTDTQYF. As DNA, the CDR3 is TGTGCCAGCAGTTACGGTCCGAGCTTGACAGATACGCAGTATTTT.

This clonotype was detected ten times or more. J is TRBJ2-3 and V is TRBV7-2; 9 nucleotides match TRBD2. The CDR3 totals 17 residues. Germline trimming cut 4 bases from V and 4 bases from J; bases unmatched to any gene: 12. In germline, CDR1 is SGHTA, CDR2 FQGNSA. CDR3 sequence: CASSSLSGRKGADTQYF. DNA of the CDR3: TGTGCCAGCAGCTCATTAAGCGGGAGGAAGGGAGCAGATACGCAGTATTTT.

The V and J genes are TRBV19 and TRBJ1-5, with 7 nucleotides matching TRBD1. CDR1 and CDR2 from the germline V gene are LNHDA and SQIVND (reference sequence). Trimming cost V 4 bases and J 3 bases; bases outside gene matches: 9. This CDR3 has 16 amino acids. CDR3 DNA: TGTGCCAGTAGTAGGAACAGGGGAAGGAACAATCAGCCCCAGCATTTT. As protein: CASSRNRGRNNQPQHF.